A single T cell receptor (beta chain) is shown here with its context. Its target is not known. A much more abundant neighbour one base away suggests this may be a read error. This specimen belongs to a study of T cells in Graves' hyperthyroidism and ophthalmopathy. General study points: Ophthalmopathy stood apart from stable hyperthyroidism in a 13 V-J model. Blood shared most expanded thyroid clonotypes above 0.001.

Hyperthyroidism was newly diagnosed in patients aged 18 to 65 (duration under 2 months). RNA transcripts yielded amplified TCR beta CDR3 regions. The HTBI primer set was used in a first-round RT-PCR of the TCR CDR3. TCRdb ran MiXCR on the multiplex PCR reads and lists one entry per CDR3 protein. The sample has 200,000 to 250,000 distinct CDR3 sequences; 15% to 20% are singletons. This TCR derives from a man aged 50 or older with Graves' hyperthyroidism. The sample consisted of blood.

The CDR3 nucleotides are TGTGCCAGCAGTTACGGACAGGGTGGCTCCTACGATGAGCAGTTCTTC. This translates into CASSYGQGGSYDEQFF. This chain connects TRBV6-5 to TRBJ2-1, with TRBD1 identical over 8 bases. There are 16 residues in the CDR3. Germline CDR1 reads MNHEY; CDR2 reads SVGAGI.